The present TCR beta chain was sequenced within a study of T cell repertoires in cytomegalovirus infection. J lost 4 bases, V lost 4 bases, and 6 bases had no gene match. Looked up from germline, CDR1 is SNHLY and CDR2 is FYNNEI. CDR3 length: 14 residues. TCRdb used MiXCR to reprocess the reads, holding one entry per CDR3 protein. Found here are 150,000 to 200,000 distinct CDR3 sequences, roughly 19% of them singletons; the top ten hold under 3.5%. This TCR came from a human donor in good health (CMV status not recorded). Some clones in this sample may be carry-over from other donors' samples. The genes are TRBV2 and TRBJ2-7; 8 bases agree with TRBD1. The sample taken for sequencing was PBMCs. CDR3 amino acids: CASSGTGTVYEQYF. The CDR3 nucleotides are TGTGCCAGCAGTGGGACAGGGACAGTTTACGAGCAGTACTTC.